This is a list of T cell receptor beta chains from one sample in a study of blood T cells in healthy people across ages. TCRdb re-analysed the 5' RACE reads in MiXCR, keeping a single row per CDR3 protein. The profile shows around 1,900,000 distinct CDR3 sequences, around 42% of them singletons. Sequencing used blood. These receptor sequences come from a human donor in good health. Each CDR3 is given with its conserved first and last residue. Fields, in order: CDR3 protein, CDR3 DNA, D gene, V gene, clone size, J gene. D genes are given only for firm matches. The size of a clone is reported for some rows only, either as once, few or many, or as a class for expanded clones.

CSARGDSDYNEQFF TGCAGTGCTAGAGGGGACTCTGATTACAATGAGCAGTTCTTC NA TRBV20-1 NA TRBJ2-1
CASSVLGSGGLSTYNEQFF TGTGCCAGCAGTGTCTTAGGTAGCGGGGGCTTATCGACCTACAATGAGCAGTTCTTC TRBD2 TRBV2 few TRBJ2-1
CASSLGRGGGSTDAQYF TGTGCCAGCAGTTTGGGTAGAGGGGGTGGTAGCACAGATGCGCAGTATTTT NA TRBV12-3/TRBV12-4 NA TRBJ2-3
CASSIPELAGGSNEQFF TGTGCCAGCAGCATACCGGAACTAGCGGGGGGGAGTAATGAGCAGTTCTTC TRBD2 TRBV9 NA TRBJ2-1
CASRASTGRSYEQYF TGCGCCAGCAGAGCCTCTACAGGGAGATCCTACGAGCAGTACTTC NA TRBV5-1 NA TRBJ2-7
CSATDKTGANVLTF TGCAGTGCTACAGACAAGACTGGGGCCAACGTCCTGACTTTC NA TRBV20-1 NA TRBJ2-6
CASSAAGGSPLHF TGTGCCAGCAGTGCCGCAGGGGGATCACCCCTCCACTTT TRBD1 TRBV12-3/TRBV12-4 NA TRBJ1-6
CASGYRGGQTYNEQFF TGTGCTAGTGGTTACCGGGGGGGCCAAACCTACAATGAGCAGTTCTTC TRBD2 TRBV12-5 NA TRBJ2-1
CSARESVGRSYEQYF TGCAGTGCTAGAGAGTCGGTGGGTAGGTCTTACGAGCAGTACTTC NA TRBV20-1 few TRBJ2-7
CSARARAGGRGTDTQYF TGCAGTGCTAGAGCGAGGGCGGGGGGACGGGGGACAGATACGCAGTATTTT TRBD2 TRBV20-1 NA TRBJ2-3
CSVGGLGRGTSGYTF TGCAGCGTTGGAGGGCTTGGCAGGGGTACGTCTGGCTACACCTTC NA TRBV29-1 few TRBJ1-2
CASSRDRVIGHTDTQYF TGTGCTAGCAGCCGTGACAGGGTAATTGGTCACACAGATACGCAGTATTTT TRBD1 TRBV7-7 NA TRBJ2-3
CASSYSSSGIHEQYF TGTGCCAGCAGTTACTCGTCTAGCGGGATTCACGAGCAGTACTTC TRBD2 TRBV9 NA TRBJ2-7
CASSFTEYTEAFF TGTGCCAGCAGTTTCACCGAATACACTGAAGCTTTCTTT NA TRBV12-3/TRBV12-4 once TRBJ1-1
CASSATGGEGNQPQHF TGTGCCAGCAGTGCGACAGGGGGCGAGGGCAATCAGCCCCAGCATTTT TRBD1 TRBV28 NA TRBJ1-5
CSVSGTLNTEAFF TGCAGCGTTTCCGGGACACTAAACACTGAAGCTTTCTTT NA TRBV29-1 NA TRBJ1-1
CASSQGGAGGFYGYTF TGCGCCAGCAGCCAAGGGGGCGCGGGGGGATTCTATGGCTACACCTTC NA TRBV4-3 NA TRBJ1-2